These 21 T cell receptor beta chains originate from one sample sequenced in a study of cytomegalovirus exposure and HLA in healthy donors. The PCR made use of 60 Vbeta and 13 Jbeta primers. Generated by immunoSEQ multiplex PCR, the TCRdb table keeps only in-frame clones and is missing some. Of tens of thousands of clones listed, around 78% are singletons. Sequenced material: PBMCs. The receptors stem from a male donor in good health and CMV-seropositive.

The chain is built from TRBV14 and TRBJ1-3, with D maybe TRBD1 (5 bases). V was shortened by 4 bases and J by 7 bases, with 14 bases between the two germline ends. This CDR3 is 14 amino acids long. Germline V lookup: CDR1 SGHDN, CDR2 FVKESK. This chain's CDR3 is CASSPRPGMNTIYF. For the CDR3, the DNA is TGTGCCAGCAGCCCCCGGCCAGGGATGAACACCATATATTTT.

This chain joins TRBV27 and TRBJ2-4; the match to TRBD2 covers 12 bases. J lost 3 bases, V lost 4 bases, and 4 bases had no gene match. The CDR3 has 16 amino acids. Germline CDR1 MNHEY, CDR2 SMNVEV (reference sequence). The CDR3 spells CASSSRTSGIKNIQYF. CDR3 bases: TGTGCCAGCAGTTCCCGGACTAGCGGGATCAAAAACATTCAGTACTTC.

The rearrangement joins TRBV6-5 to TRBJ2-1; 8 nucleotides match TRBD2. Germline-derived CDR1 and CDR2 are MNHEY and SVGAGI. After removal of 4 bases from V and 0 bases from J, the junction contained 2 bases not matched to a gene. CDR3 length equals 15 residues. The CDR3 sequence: CASSSGTSSYNEQFF. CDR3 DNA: TGTGCCAGCAGTTCCGGGACTAGCTCCTACAATGAGCAGTTCTTC.

The CDR3 DNA follows: TGCGCCAGCAGCGAAACCGGACAGGGATATCTAGGCGCAGCCAAAAACATTCAGTACTTC. It translates to CASSETGQGYLGAAKNIQYF. The V and J genes are TRBV5-1 and TRBJ2-4; 8 positions agree with TRBD1. The V segment lost 4 bases and the J segment 0 bases; nucleotides outside the gene matches: 18. Germline CDR1 SGHRS, CDR2 YFSETQ. This CDR3 has 20 amino acids.

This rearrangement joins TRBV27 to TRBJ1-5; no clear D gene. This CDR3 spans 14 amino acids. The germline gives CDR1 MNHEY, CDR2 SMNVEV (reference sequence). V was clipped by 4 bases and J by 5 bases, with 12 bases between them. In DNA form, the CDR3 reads TGTGCCAGCAGTTCCACAGTTGGATATCAGCCCCAGCATTTT. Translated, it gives CASSSTVGYQPQHF.

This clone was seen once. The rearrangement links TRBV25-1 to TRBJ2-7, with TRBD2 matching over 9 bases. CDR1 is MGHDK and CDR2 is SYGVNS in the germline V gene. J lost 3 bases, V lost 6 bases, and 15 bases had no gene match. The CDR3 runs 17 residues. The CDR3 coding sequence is TGTGCCAGCAGCCCCCCCCCGTCTAGCGGGATAAACTACGAGCAGTACTTC. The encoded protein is CASSPPPSSGINYEQYF.

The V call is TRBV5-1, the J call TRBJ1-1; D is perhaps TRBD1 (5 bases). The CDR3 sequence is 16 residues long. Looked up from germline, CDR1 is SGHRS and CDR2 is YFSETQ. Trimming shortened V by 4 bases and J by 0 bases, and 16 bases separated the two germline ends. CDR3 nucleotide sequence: TGCGCCAGCAGCCGCATGGGCGGGGGAGTGAACACTGAAGCTTTCTTT. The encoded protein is CASSRMGGGVNTEAFF.

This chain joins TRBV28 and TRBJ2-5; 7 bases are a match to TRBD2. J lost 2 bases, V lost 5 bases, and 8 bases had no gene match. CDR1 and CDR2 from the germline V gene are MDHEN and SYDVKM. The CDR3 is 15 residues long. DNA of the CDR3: TGTGCCAGCAGTCCTGCGACTAGCAGGCAAGAGACCCAGTACTTC. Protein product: CASSPATSRQETQYF.

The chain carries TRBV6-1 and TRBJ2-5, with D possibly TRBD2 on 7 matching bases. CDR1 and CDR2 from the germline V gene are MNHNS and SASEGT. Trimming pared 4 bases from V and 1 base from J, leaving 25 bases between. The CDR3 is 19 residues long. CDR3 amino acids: CASSGGGVVDSQLQETQYF. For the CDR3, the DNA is TGTGCCAGCAGTGGAGGGGGGGTGGTGGACAGTCAGCTCCAAGAGACCCAGTACTTC.

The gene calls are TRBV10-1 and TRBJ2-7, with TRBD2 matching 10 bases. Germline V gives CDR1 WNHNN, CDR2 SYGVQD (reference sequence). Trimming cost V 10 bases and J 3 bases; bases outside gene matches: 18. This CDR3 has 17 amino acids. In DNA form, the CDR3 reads TGCGCCAACCACAATCCGGCTGGGCCTAGCGGGAGCTACGAGCAGTACTTC. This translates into CANHNPAGPSGSYEQYF.

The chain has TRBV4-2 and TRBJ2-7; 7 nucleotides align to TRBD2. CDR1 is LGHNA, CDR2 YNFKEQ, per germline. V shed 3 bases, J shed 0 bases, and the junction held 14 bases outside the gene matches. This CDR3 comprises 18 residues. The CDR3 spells CASSQIPPLAVSSYEQYF. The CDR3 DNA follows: TGTGCCAGCAGCCAGATCCCCCCCCTAGCGGTTAGCTCCTACGAGCAGTACTTC.

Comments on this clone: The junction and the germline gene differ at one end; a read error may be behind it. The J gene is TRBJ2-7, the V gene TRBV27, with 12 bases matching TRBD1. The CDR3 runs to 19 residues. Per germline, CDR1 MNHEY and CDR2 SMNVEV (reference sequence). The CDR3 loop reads CASSISGIGTGGRIYEQYF. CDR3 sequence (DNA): TGTGCCAGCAGTATATCCGGTATAGGGACAGGGGGCAGAATCTACGAGCAGTACTTC.

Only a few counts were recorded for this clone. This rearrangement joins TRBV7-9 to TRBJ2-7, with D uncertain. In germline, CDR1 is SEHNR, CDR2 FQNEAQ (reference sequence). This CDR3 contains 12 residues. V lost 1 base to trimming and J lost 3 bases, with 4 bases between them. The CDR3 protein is CASSLVSYEQYF. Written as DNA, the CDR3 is TGTGCCAGCAGCTTAGTGAGCTACGAGCAGTACTTC.

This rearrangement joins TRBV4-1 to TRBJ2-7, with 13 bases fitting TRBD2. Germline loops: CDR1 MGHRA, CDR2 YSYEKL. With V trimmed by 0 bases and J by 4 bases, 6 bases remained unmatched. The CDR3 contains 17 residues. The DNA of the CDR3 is TGCGCCAGCAGCCAAGAAGTTGGACTAGCGGGAGTGTACGAGCAGTACTTC. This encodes CASSQEVGLAGVYEQYF.

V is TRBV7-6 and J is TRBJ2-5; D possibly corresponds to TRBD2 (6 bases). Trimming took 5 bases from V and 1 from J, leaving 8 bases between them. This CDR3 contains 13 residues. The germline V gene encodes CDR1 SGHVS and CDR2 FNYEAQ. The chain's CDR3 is CASSRSGQETQYF. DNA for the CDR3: TGTGCCAGCAGCCGTAGCGGCCAAGAGACCCAGTACTTC.

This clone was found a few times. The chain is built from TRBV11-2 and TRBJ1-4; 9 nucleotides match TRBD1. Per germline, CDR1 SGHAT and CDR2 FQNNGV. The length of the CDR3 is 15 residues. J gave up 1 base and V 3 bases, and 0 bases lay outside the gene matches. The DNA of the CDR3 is TGTGCCAGCAGCTTGGACAGGGGAACTAATGAAAAACTGTTTTTT. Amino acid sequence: CASSLDRGTNEKLFF.

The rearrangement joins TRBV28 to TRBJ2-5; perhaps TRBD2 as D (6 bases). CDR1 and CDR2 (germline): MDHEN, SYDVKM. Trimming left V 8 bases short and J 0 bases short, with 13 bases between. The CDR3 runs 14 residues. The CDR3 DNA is TGTGCCAGCCGGGGGTGGACAAACCAAGAGACCCAGTACTTC. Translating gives CASRGWTNQETQYF.

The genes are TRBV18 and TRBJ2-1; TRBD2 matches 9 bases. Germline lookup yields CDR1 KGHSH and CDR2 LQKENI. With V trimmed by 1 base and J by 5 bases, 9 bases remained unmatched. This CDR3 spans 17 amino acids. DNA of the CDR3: TGTGCCAGCTCACCACAGAATCTAGCGGGACGGCACAATGAGCAGTTCTTC. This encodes CASSPQNLAGRHNEQFF.

The CDR3 nucleotides are TGTGCCAGCAGCCCCGCGCTACTAGCGGCATACAATGAGCAGTTCTTC. Amino acids: CASSPALLAAYNEQFF. The V call is TRBV7-9, the J call TRBJ2-1; 8 nucleotides align to TRBD2. Per germline, CDR1 SEHNR and CDR2 FQNEAQ (reference sequence). The CDR3 length is 16 residues. After removal of 5 bases from V and 4 bases from J, the junction contained 10 bases not matched to a gene.

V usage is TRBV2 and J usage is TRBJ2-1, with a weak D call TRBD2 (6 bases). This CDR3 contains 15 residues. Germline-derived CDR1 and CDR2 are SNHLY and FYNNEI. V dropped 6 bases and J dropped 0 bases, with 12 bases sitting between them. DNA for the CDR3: TGTGCCAGCAGCCTTAGCGGTAGCTCCTACAATGAGCAGTTCTTC. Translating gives CASSLSGSSYNEQFF.

The CDR3 spells CASTPNTGLLAYEQYF. In DNA, the CDR3 is TGTGCCAGCACCCCTAACACGGGACTCTTAGCGTACGAGCAGTACTTC. The chain has TRBV11-2 and TRBJ2-7, with D maybe TRBD2 (6 bases). The CDR3 covers 16 residues. With 7 bases removed from V and 4 bases from J, the gap between germline ends came to 23 bases. Germline CDR1 is SGHAT and CDR2 is FQNNGV.